The rows below give T cell receptor beta chains drawn from one sample of a study of low-dose radiotherapy and immunotherapy resistance in tumors. TCRdb used MiXCR to reprocess the reads, holding one entry per CDR3 protein. The sample lists 30,000 or so distinct CDR3 sequences, 45% to 50% occurring once. Here the sequenced sample was PBMCs, taken after low-dose radiotherapy plus immunotherapy. The source of these receptors is a male donor with gallbladder cancer. Both conserved end residues are part of each CDR3. D genes are given only for firm matches. A clone size is listed for some rows: how often the clone was seen (once, few, many), or a class if it is expanded.

TRBD1,NA,TRBJ2-7,TRBV5-1,CASSLAGTGATYEQYF,TGCGCCAGCAGCTTGGCGGGGACAGGGGCAACCTACGAGCAGTACTTC
NA,NA,TRBJ1-2,TRBV7-2,CASSWTAPNYGYTF,TGTGCCAGCAGCTGGACAGCTCCTAACTATGGCTACACCTTC
TRBD2,once,TRBJ2-7,TRBV28,CASSLFGQGGRTGGRVYEQYF,TGTGCCAGCAGTTTATTCGGGCAGGGTGGCCGGACGGGCGGGAGGGTATACGAGCAGTACTTC
TRBD1,NA,TRBJ1-1,TRBV6-2/TRBV6-3,CASSMRQGAAFF,TGTGCCAGCAGTATGAGACAGGGTGCTGCTTTCTTT
NA,many,TRBJ2-6,TRBV19,CASKRIARSTNSGANVLTF,TGTGCCAGTAAGCGAATCGCCAGGTCAACTAACTCTGGGGCCAACGTCCTGACTTTC
NA,NA,TRBJ2-1,TRBV6-2/TRBV6-3,CASSSRQYNEQFF,TGTGCCAGCAGCTCCCGACAGTACAATGAGCAGTTCTTC
NA,NA,TRBJ2-1,TRBV4-2,CASSQDSGGRYNEQFF,TGTGCCAGCAGCCAAGACTCCGGAGGGAGGTACAATGAGCAGTTCTTC
NA,NA,TRBJ1-4,TRBV29-1,CSVQDGREKLFF,TGCAGCGTTCAGGACGGGAGAGAAAAACTGTTTTTT
NA,many,TRBJ2-7,TRBV12-3/TRBV12-4,CASSFGLGQYF,TGTGCCAGCAGTTTCGGTCTCGGGCAGTACTTC
NA,NA,TRBJ1-2,TRBV20-1,CSARLDGYTF,TGCAGTGCTAGGTTGGATGGCTACACCTTC
NA,medium-sized,TRBJ1-1,TRBV28,CASSSETKAFF,TGTGCCAGCAGTTCGGAGACCAAAGCTTTCTTT
NA,NA,TRBJ1-5,TRBV6-1,CASTYPRGPSNQPQHF,TGTGCCAGCACCTACCCCCGGGGGCCTAGCAATCAGCCCCAGCATTTT
NA,NA,TRBJ2-1,TRBV5-1,CASSLGSAYNEQFF,TGCGCCAGCAGCCTGGGATCAGCCTACAATGAGCAGTTCTTC
NA,many,TRBJ1-1,TRBV3-1,CASSPGPKNTEAFF,TGTGCCAGCAGCCCTGGACCGAAGAACACTGAAGCTTTCTTT
TRBD2,medium-sized,TRBJ2-2,TRBV28,CASSSDNVLGQREDTGELFF,TGTGCCAGCAGTTCCGACAATGTTTTGGGACAGCGGGAGGACACCGGGGAGCTGTTTTTT
NA,many,TRBJ2-4,TRBV20-1,CSAGQPMEGGDKNIQYF,TGCAGTGCTGGGCAGCCTATGGAAGGGGGTGACAAAAACATTCAGTACTTC
TRBD2,NA,TRBJ2-3,TRBV6-2/TRBV6-3,CASSYAGLAGSTDTQYF,TGTGCCAGCAGTTACGCGGGACTAGCGGGGAGCACAGATACGCAGTATTTT
NA,many,TRBJ1-5,TRBV18,CASSRTENQPQHF,TGTGCCAGCTCAAGGACCGAGAATCAGCCCCAGCATTTT
NA,many,TRBJ2-5,TRBV15,CATSTSGSGETQYF,TGTGCCACCAGCACCTCCGGCAGTGGAGAGACCCAGTACTTC
NA,medium-sized,TRBJ2-7,TRBV29-1,CSVESSYEQYF,TGCAGCGTTGAAAGCTCCTACGAGCAGTACTTC
TRBD2,NA,TRBJ2-1,TRBV6-5,CASSYRGTINEQFF,TGTGCCAGCAGTTACCGGGGGACTATCAATGAGCAGTTCTTC
NA,NA,TRBJ2-1,TRBV19,CASSVRGAEQFF,TGTGCCAGTAGTGTAAGGGGAGCTGAGCAGTTCTTC
NA,NA,TRBJ2-3,TRBV21-1,CASSSVGGTDTQYF,TGTGCCAGCAGCTCAGTAGGGGGCACAGATACGCAGTATTTT
TRBD2,many,TRBJ2-3,TRBV7-2,CASSPSGSGTDTQYF,TGTGCCAGCAGCCCAAGCGGGAGCGGCACAGATACGCAGTATTTT
NA,once,TRBJ2-3,TRBV28,CAGGGRGSTDTQYF,TGTGCCGGGGGCGGCAGGGGTAGCACAGATACGCAGTATTTT
TRBD2,many,TRBJ2-1,TRBV18,CASSPGLAGVLYNEQFF,TGTGCCAGCTCACCGGGACTAGCGGGAGTTCTCTACAATGAGCAGTTCTTC
NA,few,TRBJ2-7,TRBV6-2/TRBV6-3,CASSDLLRGSDEQYF,TGTGCCAGCAGTGATCTTCTCAGGGGAAGCGACGAGCAGTACTTC
TRBD2,NA,TRBJ2-7,TRBV7-6,CASSPGTSGYEQYF,TGTGCCAGCAGCCCCGGGACTAGCGGATACGAGCAGTACTTC
NA,medium-sized,TRBJ1-1,TRBV28,CASSRRGTEAFF,TGTGCCAGCAGTAGGAGGGGCACTGAAGCTTTCTTT
NA,few,TRBJ2-3,TRBV6-2/TRBV6-3,CASSSYSTGAGTSPTDTQYF,TGTGCCAGCAGCTCCTACTCGACAGGGGCCGGGACTAGCCCCACAGATACGCAGTATTTT
NA,NA,TRBJ1-2,TRBV15,CATSRRPTGAFYGYTF,TGTGCCACCAGCAGAAGACCGACAGGAGCTTTCTATGGCTACACCTTC
NA,NA,TRBJ2-1,TRBV7-9,CASSFSGAYNEQFF,TGTGCCAGCAGCTTTTCCGGAGCTTACAATGAGCAGTTCTTC
TRBD1,many,TRBJ1-2,TRBV4-1,CASSQGDSLHYGYTF,TGCGCCAGCAGCCAAGGGGACAGCCTACACTATGGCTACACCTTC
NA,many,TRBJ1-1,TRBV19,CASREIGDTEAFF,TGTGCCAGTCGAGAGATTGGGGACACTGAAGCTTTCTTT
NA,many,TRBJ2-2,TRBV30,CAWSRGSNTGELFF,TGTGCCTGGAGTAGGGGGTCGAACACCGGGGAGCTGTTTTTT
NA,NA,TRBJ2-3,TRBV7-6,CASSSGTLPGYTQYF,TGTGCCAGCAGCTCCGGGACACTACCGGGGTATACGCAGTATTTT
NA,medium-sized,TRBJ1-4,TRBV28,CASSFGLIRGSGAEKLFF,TGTGCCAGCAGTTTTGGTCTCATAAGGGGGTCCGGGGCCGAAAAACTGTTTTTT
NA,many,TRBJ2-7,TRBV12-3/TRBV12-4,CASTFWGLGEQYF,TGTGCCAGCACCTTTTGGGGGTTAGGGGAGCAGTACTTC
TRBD2,many,TRBJ2-7,TRBV27,CASKGYVTSGVYEQYF,TGTGCCAGCAAGGGGTATGTGACTAGCGGGGTCTACGAGCAGTACTTC
NA,medium-sized,TRBJ2-7,TRBV12-3/TRBV12-4,CASSSQGGSYEQYF,TGTGCCAGCAGTTCTCAGGGGGGCTCCTACGAGCAGTACTTC
NA,NA,TRBJ2-2,TRBV2,CASGRDFYTGELFF,TGTGCCAGCGGGCGGGACTTCTACACCGGGGAGCTGTTTTTT
NA,NA,TRBJ2-1,TRBV13,CASSFLLGELEHEQFF,TGTGCCAGCAGCTTTTTGTTGGGAGAACTTGAGCATGAGCAGTTCTTC
TRBD2,NA,TRBJ2-5,TRBV28,CASRPGTRGGETQYF,TGTGCCAGCAGGCCCGGGACTAGAGGCGGGGAGACCCAGTACTTC
NA,NA,TRBJ2-2,TRBV12-3/TRBV12-4,CASRIRDTGELFF,TGTGCCAGCAGAATCAGGGACACCGGGGAGCTGTTTTTT
NA,NA,TRBJ1-2,TRBV7-2,CASTSISWYTF,TGTGCCAGCACCAGCATCTCTTGGTACACCTTC
NA,NA,TRBJ2-1,TRBV19,CATTKVNEQFF,TGTGCCACCACGAAGGTCAATGAGCAGTTCTTC
NA,NA,TRBJ2-1,TRBV5-6,CASSGAGGLSYNEQFF,TGTGCCAGCAGCGGCGCCGGGGGCCTCTCCTACAATGAGCAGTTCTTC
NA,NA,TRBJ2-3,TRBV9,CASSVDGTTSTDTQYF,TGTGCCAGCAGCGTAGATGGCACAACTAGCACAGATACGCAGTATTTT
NA,many,TRBJ2-3,TRBV20-1,CSARDPGGTDTQYF,TGCAGTGCTAGAGATCCAGGTGGCACAGATACGCAGTATTTT
TRBD2,NA,TRBJ2-3,TRBV20-1,CSARDLAGGTTDTQYF,TGCAGTGCTAGAGACCTAGCGGGGGGAACCACAGATACGCAGTATTTT
NA,medium-sized,TRBJ2-5,TRBV7-2,CASSLGSWDQETQYF,TGTGCCAGCAGCTTAGGTTCATGGGACCAAGAGACCCAGTACTTC
NA,NA,TRBJ2-7,TRBV7-2,CASSPPSYEQYF,TGTGCCAGCAGCCCTCCTTCCTACGAGCAGTACTTC
NA,NA,TRBJ1-2,TRBV5-1,CASSLQQTGYGYTF,TGCGCCAGCAGCTTGCAACAGACAGGCTATGGCTACACCTTC
NA,NA,TRBJ2-7,TRBV19,CASSIRGHEQYF,TGTGCCAGTAGTATACGGGGGCACGAGCAGTACTTC
TRBD1,NA,TRBJ2-1,TRBV5-1,CASSLGQGPRNEQFF,TGCGCCAGCAGCTTGGGACAGGGCCCGAGGAATGAGCAGTTCTTC
TRBD2,NA,TRBJ2-1,TRBV5-1,CASSSLLAGEWNEQFF,TGCGCCAGCAGCTCCCTACTAGCGGGAGAGTGGAATGAGCAGTTCTTC
NA,NA,TRBJ2-1,TRBV11-3,CASSPEMGPYNEQFF,TGTGCCAGCAGCCCGGAGATGGGCCCCTACAATGAGCAGTTCTTC